The rows below give T cell receptor beta chains drawn from one sample of a study of T cells in localized non-small cell lung cancer. Repertoires were generated with immunoSEQ multiplex PCR, while TCRdb's copy carries only in-frame clones and drops some. Of about 25,000 clones in the sample, approximately 86% are singletons; the top ten hold 5.8%. This material consisted of peripheral blood, taken before any cancer treatment. These TCRs come from a male donor at least 60 years old with stage II squamous cell lung carcinoma. Each CDR3 is given with its conserved first and last residue. The D gene is left open where the match is weak. Only part of the rows carry a size: once, few, many, or a class if the clone is expanded.

size | J | D | V | DNA | CDR3
once | TRBJ1-1 | TRBD1 | TRBV4-1 | TGCGCCAGCAGCCAGGCCCAGGGGGCAGAAGCTTTCTTT | CASSQAQGAEAFF
once | TRBJ1-2 | - | TRBV19 | TGTGCCAGTAGTATAGGAGGGCATCTCTATGGCTACACCTTC | CASSIGGHLYGYTF
- | TRBJ2-3 | TRBD2 | TRBV4-3 | TGCGCCAGCAGCCAAATGCAGGGACTAGCAGGCAATACGCAGTATTTT | CASSQMQGLAGNTQYF
- | TRBJ2-7 | - | TRBV2 | TGTGCCAGCAAAGAGCAGGCCAGCTCCTACGAGCAGTACTTC | CASKEQASSYEQYF
- | TRBJ1-4 | - | TRBV4-2 | TGTGCCAGCAGCCAAGAGAGAAGGAGAAGTAATGAAAAACTGTTTTTT | CASSQERRRSNEKLFF
- | TRBJ2-1 | - | TRBV10-3 | TGTGCCATCAGTGGGGGATCGATCTACAATGAGCAGTTCTTC | CAISGGSIYNEQFF
once | TRBJ2-6 | TRBD1 | TRBV4-1 | TGCGCCAGCAGCCCATCCGGGACAGCGACCTCTGGGGCCAACGTCCTGACTTTC | CASSPSGTATSGANVLTF
- | TRBJ1-5 | - | TRBV18 | TGTGCCAGCTCACCAAACAGGCCGGACTTAAGCAATCAGCCCCAGCATTTT | CASSPNRPDLSNQPQHF
- | TRBJ2-5 | TRBD2 | TRBV2 | TGTGCCAGCAGGGGTTCCCAGCGGGGGGACCAAGAGACCCAGTACTTC | CASRGSQRGDQETQYF
- | TRBJ2-1 | - | TRBV7-3 | TGTGCCAGCAGCTTAAGAGAGCTGGATCTAAAGCAGTTCTTC | CASSLRELDLKQFF
once | TRBJ1-1 | - | TRBV12-5 | TGTGCTAGTGGGAGGGCAGATGAAGCTTTCTTT | CASGRADEAFF
- | TRBJ2-3 | TRBD1 | TRBV4-2 | TGTGCCAGCAGCCAAGGATTGACAGGGGGCACAGATACGCAGTATTTT | CASSQGLTGGTDTQYF
once | TRBJ2-3 | TRBD1 | TRBV7-2 | TGTGCCAGCAGCTTAGTGACAGGGGGTACAGATACGCAGTATTTT | CASSLVTGGTDTQYF
- | TRBJ1-4 | - | TRBV19 | TGTGCCAGTAGTATATCGAATTATCGGGGGACACATAATGAAAAACTGTTTTTT | CASSISNYRGTHNEKLFF
- | TRBJ2-3 | - | TRBV7-9 | TGTGCCAGCAGCTTAGCCGCGGGGATTGCAGATACGCAGTATTTT | CASSLAAGIADTQYF
- | TRBJ2-7 | TRBD1 | TRBV4-3 | TGCGCCAGCAGCCAGGTATGGACAGGCCGCTACGAGCAGTACTTC | CASSQVWTGRYEQYF
- | TRBJ2-1 | TRBD1 | TRBV11-2 | TGTGCCAGCAGCTGGACAGGGGGAACCACCAGCTCCTACAATGAGCAGTTCTTC | CASSWTGGTTSSYNEQFF
- | TRBJ2-5 | - | TRBV7-6 | TGTGCCAGCAGCCAACCGGGGGAGACCCAGTACTTC | CASSQPGETQYF
- | TRBJ2-3 | TRBD2 | TRBV4-2 | TGTGCCAGCAGCCAAGATAGCGGGGGGGCAGATACGCAGTATTTT | CASSQDSGGADTQYF
- | TRBJ2-5 | TRBD2 | TRBV11-3 | TGTGCCAGCAGCACCCGACTAGCGGCGTACCAAGAGACCCAGTACTTC | CASSTRLAAYQETQYF
- | TRBJ2-5 | TRBD2 | TRBV7-6 | TGTGCCAGCAGCTTAGATCCAGCGGGAGGGGGTTCGGCCCAGTACTTC | CASSLDPAGGGSAQYF
- | TRBJ2-1 | TRBD2 | TRBV18 | TGTGCCAGCTCACCAGGGGCGGGCCGAATCAGCGGGAGTGTCTATGAGCAGTTCTTC | CASSPGAGRISGSVYEQFF
- | TRBJ1-4 | TRBD1 | TRBV5-1 | TGCGCCAGCAGCTCGACAGGGCTTTCTAATGAAAAACTGTTTTTT | CASSSTGLSNEKLFF
- | TRBJ1-5 | - | TRBV27 | TGTGCCAGCAGTTTGAGGGGGGTGGGGAGTACGCAGCCCCAGCATTTT | CASSLRGVGSTQPQHF
- | TRBJ1-1 | - | TRBV9 | TGTGCCAGCAGCGTAGGTTGGGGGGCAGGGACTGAAGCTTTCTTT | CASSVGWGAGTEAFF
- | TRBJ2-1 | - | TRBV5-1 | TGCGCCAGCACCCCCCGGGCAGGTTCTGACAATGAGCAGTTCTTC | CASTPRAGSDNEQFF
once | TRBJ1-6 | - | TRBV29-1 | TGCAGCGTCCGCGAGGCGTTGGGTCCCCTCCACTTT | CSVREALGPLHF
- | TRBJ2-2 | TRBD1 | TRBV10-3 | TGTGCCATCAGCTGGACAGGGGGGATCACCGGGGAGCTGTTTTTT | CAISWTGGITGELFF
- | TRBJ2-4 | TRBD1 | TRBV7-9 | TGTGCCAGCGGGACAGGAAAAAACATTCAGTACTTC | CASGTGKNIQYF
- | TRBJ2-5 | - | TRBV4-3 | TGCGCCAGCAGCCTGTGGGGGCAGTCCCAAGAGACCCAGTACTTC | CASSLWGQSQETQYF
once | TRBJ2-7 | - | TRBV11-3 | TGTGCCAGCAGTCCAGGAAGCTCCTACGAGCAGTACTTC | CASSPGSSYEQYF
- | TRBJ2-7 | TRBD1 | TRBV11-2 | TGTGCCAGCAGCCCGGGACAGGCTGCCTACGAGCAGTACTTC | CASSPGQAAYEQYF
- | TRBJ1-2 | TRBD1 | TRBV10-3 | TGTGCCATCAGTGAGCCGAAGGGAGGACAGGGCCTTGCTGGCTACACCTTC | CAISEPKGGQGLAGYTF
- | TRBJ2-3 | TRBD2 | TRBV4-1 | TGCGCCAGCAGCCCCTCTGGGAGCGGGGGGGCCACAGATACGCAGTATTTT | CASSPSGSGGATDTQYF
- | TRBJ2-1 | - | TRBV19 | TGTGCCAGTAGTGAAACCGGGCCCCCAAATGAGCAGTTCTTC | CASSETGPPNEQFF
- | TRBJ2-3 | TRBD2 | TRBV2 | TGTGCCAGTCGACTAGCGGGGTCGACAGATACGCAGTATTTT | CASRLAGSTDTQYF
once | TRBJ2-2 | - | TRBV6-1 | TGTGCCAGCAGTGAAGTAAGCCGGGCTACTACCGGGGAGCTGTTTTTT | CASSEVSRATTGELFF
- | TRBJ1-3 | - | TRBV9 | TGTGCCAGCAGCGCCACAACCGTGGGGGGCTCATCTGGAAACACCATATATTTT | CASSATTVGGSSGNTIYF
- | TRBJ1-2 | TRBD1 | TRBV5-4 | TGTGCCAGCAGCTTGTTAGCAGGGGGCGACTATGGCTACACCTTC | CASSLLAGGDYGYTF
- | TRBJ1-1 | - | TRBV15 | TGTGCCACCAGCACGGTGAACACTGAAGCTTTCTTT | CATSTVNTEAFF
- | TRBJ2-7 | TRBD2 | TRBV7-2 | TGTGCCAGCAGCACAGGGAGCGGGAGAAGCGAGCAGTACTTC | CASSTGSGRSEQYF
- | TRBJ2-3 | TRBD1 | TRBV29-1 | TGCAGCGCCATAGTAATAACAGGGGGCGCGACAGATACGCAGTATTTT | CSAIVITGGATDTQYF
- | TRBJ1-2 | TRBD1 | TRBV7-2 | TGTGCCAGCAGCCGACAGGGGCGTACCTATGGCTACACCTTC | CASSRQGRTYGYTF
- | TRBJ1-1 | - | TRBV6-5 | TGTGCCAGCGGTTTCGGAGCTTTCTTT | CASGFGAFF
- | TRBJ2-1 | - | TRBV29-1 | TGCAGCGAAACACCTTTCTCCTACAATGAGCAGTTCTTC | CSETPFSYNEQFF
once | TRBJ2-7 | TRBD1 | TRBV6-5 | TGTGCCAGCAGTTACTCCGGGACAGGGATCAACGAGCAGTACTTC | CASSYSGTGINEQYF
- | TRBJ1-2 | - | TRBV23-1 | TGCGCCAGCAGTCAACTAGTGTGCGGGGACTATGGCTACACCTTC | CASSQLVCGDYGYTF